In this sample, the clone carrying this T cell receptor (beta chain) turned up a few times. What it recognizes is unknown. The entry originates in a study of beta chain features in type 1 diabetes. The sequenced template was cDNA made from the entire isolated RNA. Sequencing was performed with immunoSEQ multiplex PCR; in TCRdb, only in-frame clones are kept and a portion is missing. The sample includes around 650,000 clones, around 11% of them seen just once. The V end lost 1 base, the J end lost 5 bases, and 9 bases lay between the germline ends. The germline V gene has CDR1 SEHNR and CDR2 FQNEAQ (reference sequence). This CDR3 is built from 13 residues. Whole-study results and caveats: Shortening of TCRB CDR3s, moderate but significant, appeared in all four CD4+ subsets of Type 1 diabetes patients.

The sample comprised naive CD4+ T cells from blood. The chain carries TRBV7-9 and TRBJ2-7, with D hard to call. This sequence originates from a man in his thirties or forties with type 1 diabetes. In DNA form, the CDR3 reads TGTGCCAGCAGCTTAGGTCATCGGGACGAGCAGTACTTC. Translating gives CASSLGHRDEQYF.